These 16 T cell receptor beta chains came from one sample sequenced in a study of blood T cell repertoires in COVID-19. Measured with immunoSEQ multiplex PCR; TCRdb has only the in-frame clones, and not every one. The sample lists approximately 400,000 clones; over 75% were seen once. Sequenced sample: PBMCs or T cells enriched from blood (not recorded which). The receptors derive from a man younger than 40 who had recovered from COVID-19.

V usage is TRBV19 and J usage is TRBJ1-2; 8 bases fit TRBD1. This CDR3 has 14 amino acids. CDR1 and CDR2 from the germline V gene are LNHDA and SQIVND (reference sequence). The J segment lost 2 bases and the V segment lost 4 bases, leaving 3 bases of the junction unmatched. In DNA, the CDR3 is TGTGCCAGTAGTAACAGGGGGGCGAACTATGGCTACACCTTC. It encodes CASSNRGANYGYTF.

The CDR3: CASSTTVDEKLFF. In nucleotides, the CDR3 is TGTGCCAGCAGCACGACAGTCGATGAAAAACTGTTTTTT. V is TRBV5-5 and J is TRBJ1-4, with D possibly matching TRBD1 (5 bases). V lost 4 bases, J lost 6 bases, and 10 bases lay in between. CDR3 size: 13 residues. Germline values: CDR1 SGHKS, CDR2 YYEKEE (reference sequence).

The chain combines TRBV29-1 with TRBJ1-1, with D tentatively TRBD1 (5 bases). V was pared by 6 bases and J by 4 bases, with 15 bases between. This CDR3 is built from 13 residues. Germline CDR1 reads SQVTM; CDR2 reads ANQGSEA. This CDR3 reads CSVGGFGATEAFF. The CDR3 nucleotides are TGCAGCGTGGGGGGGTTCGGTGCCACTGAAGCTTTCTTT.

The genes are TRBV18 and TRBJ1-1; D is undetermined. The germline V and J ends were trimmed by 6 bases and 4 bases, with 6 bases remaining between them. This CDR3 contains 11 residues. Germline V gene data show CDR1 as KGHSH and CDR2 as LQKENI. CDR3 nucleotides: TGTGCCAGCTCTCCCAGCACTGAAGCTTTCTTT. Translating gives CASSPSTEAFF.

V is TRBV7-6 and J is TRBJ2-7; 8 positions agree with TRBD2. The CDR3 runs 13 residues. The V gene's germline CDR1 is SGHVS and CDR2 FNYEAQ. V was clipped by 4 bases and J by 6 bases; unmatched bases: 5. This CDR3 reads CASSSYREGEQYF. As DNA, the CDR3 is TGTGCCAGCAGCTCCTACCGGGAGGGCGAGCAGTACTTC.

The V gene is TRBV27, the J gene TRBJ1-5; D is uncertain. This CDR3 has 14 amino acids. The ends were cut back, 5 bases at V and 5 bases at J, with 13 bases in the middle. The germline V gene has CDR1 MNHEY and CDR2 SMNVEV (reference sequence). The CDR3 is CASSPLGGDQPQHF. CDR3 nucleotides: TGTGCCAGCAGTCCTCTCGGCGGGGATCAGCCCCAGCATTTT.

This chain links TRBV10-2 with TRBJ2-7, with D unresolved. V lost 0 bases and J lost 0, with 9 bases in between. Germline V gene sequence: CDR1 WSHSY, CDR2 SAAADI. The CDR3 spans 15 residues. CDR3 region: CASSESRVSSYEQYF. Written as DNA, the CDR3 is TGCGCCAGCAGTGAGTCTCGGGTTAGCTCCTACGAGCAGTACTTC.

For the CDR3, the DNA is TGTGCCAGCACCCCCAGGGACTCTAACTATGGCTACACCTTC. Translating gives CASTPRDSNYGYTF. The rearrangement uses TRBV6-5 and TRBJ1-2; tentatively, D is TRBD1 (5 bases). The CDR3 has 14 amino acids. Germline loops: CDR1 MNHEY, CDR2 SVGAGI. V dropped 7 bases and J dropped 0 bases, with 12 bases sitting between them.

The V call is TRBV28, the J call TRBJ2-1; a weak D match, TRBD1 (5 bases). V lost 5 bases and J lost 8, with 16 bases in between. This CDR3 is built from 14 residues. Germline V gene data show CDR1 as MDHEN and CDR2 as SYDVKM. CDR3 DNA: TGTGCCAGCAGTACCCTTACAGGTTTCGATGAGCAGTTCTTC. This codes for CASSTLTGFDEQFF. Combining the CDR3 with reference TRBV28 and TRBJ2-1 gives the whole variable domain DVKVTQSSRYLVKRTGEKVFLECVQDMDHENMFWYRQDPGLGLRLIYFSYDVKMKEKGDIPEGYSVSREKKERFSLILESASTNQTSMYLCASSTLTGFDEQFFGPGTRLTVL.

The CDR3 region is CASQRASDSTDTQYF. The CDR3 DNA sequence: TGTGCCAGCCAGCGGGCTAGCGATAGCACAGATACGCAGTATTTT. V usage is TRBV4-2 and J usage is TRBJ2-3, with TRBD2 as a possible D gene (6 bases). V lost 8 bases, J lost 0 bases, and 15 bases lay in between. CDR1 is LGHNA and CDR2 is YNFKEQ in the germline V gene. This CDR3 is built from 15 residues.

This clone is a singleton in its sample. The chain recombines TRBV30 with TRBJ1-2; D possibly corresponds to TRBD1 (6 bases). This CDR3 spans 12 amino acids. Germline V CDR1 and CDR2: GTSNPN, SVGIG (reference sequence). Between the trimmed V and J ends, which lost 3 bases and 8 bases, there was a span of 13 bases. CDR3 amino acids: CAWSDNRVGYTF. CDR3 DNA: TGTGCCTGGAGCGACAACAGGGTCGGCTACACCTTC.

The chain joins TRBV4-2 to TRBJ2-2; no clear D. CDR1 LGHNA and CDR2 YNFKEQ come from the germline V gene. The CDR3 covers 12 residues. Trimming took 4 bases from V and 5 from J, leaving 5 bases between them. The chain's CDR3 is CASSPRTGELFF. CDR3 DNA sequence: TGTGCCAGCAGCCCTAGAACCGGGGAGCTGTTTTTT.

The CDR3 here is CASSRGQVGNTEAFF. Written as DNA, the CDR3 is TGTGCCAGCAGCAGGGGACAGGTAGGGAACACTGAAGCTTTCTTT. This chain uses TRBV7-2 with TRBJ1-1, with 8 bases identical to TRBD1. Looked up from germline, CDR1 is SGHTA and CDR2 is FQGNSA. The CDR3 runs 15 residues. J gave up 1 base and V 5 bases, and 6 bases lay outside the gene matches.

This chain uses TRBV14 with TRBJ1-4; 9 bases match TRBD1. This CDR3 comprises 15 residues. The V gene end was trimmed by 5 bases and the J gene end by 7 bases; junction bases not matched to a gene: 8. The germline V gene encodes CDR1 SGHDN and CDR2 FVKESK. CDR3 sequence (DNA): TGTGCCAGCAGCACCACAGGGGGCTTGGGTGAAAAACTGTTTTTT. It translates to CASSTTGGLGEKLFF.

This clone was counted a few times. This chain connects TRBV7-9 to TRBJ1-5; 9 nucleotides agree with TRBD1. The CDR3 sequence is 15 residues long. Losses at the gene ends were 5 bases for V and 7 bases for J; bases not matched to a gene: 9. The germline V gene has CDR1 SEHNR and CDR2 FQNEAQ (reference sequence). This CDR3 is CASSIAGQGGQPQHF. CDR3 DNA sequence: TGTGCCAGCAGCATCGCGGGACAGGGTGGGCAGCCCCAGCATTTT.

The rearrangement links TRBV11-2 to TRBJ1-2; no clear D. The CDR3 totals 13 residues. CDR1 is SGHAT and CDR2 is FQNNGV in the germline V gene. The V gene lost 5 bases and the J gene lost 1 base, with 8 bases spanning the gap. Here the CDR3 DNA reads TGTGCCAGCAGCCCTGAGATTAACTATGGCTACACCTTC. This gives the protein CASSPEINYGYTF.